The entry below describes one T cell receptor beta chain. Sequencing was performed with immunoSEQ multiplex PCR; in TCRdb, only in-frame clones are kept and a portion is missing. The data contain roughly 290,000 clones, around 85% of them seen just once; the ten biggest clones take up roughly 0.87%. This sample stems from a study of blood T cell repertoires in COVID-19. Trimming removed 6 bases from V and 0 bases from J, with 14 bases in between. Germline CDR1 reads LNHDA; CDR2 reads SQIVND (reference sequence). The CDR3 length is 15 residues. This chain joins TRBV19 and TRBJ1-2; D not resolved. The sequenced sample was peripheral blood. This clonotype originated in a human donor with COVID-19, enrolled during active disease. The donor label of this sample is uncertain. CDR3 bases: TGTGCCAGTAGGAATCAACCGACTTCTAACTATGGCTACACCTTC. This translates into CASRNQPTSNYGYTF.